Listed below are T cell receptor beta chains from one sample, sequenced in a study of T cells after yellow fever vaccination. TCRdb analysed the 5' RACE reads with MiXCR anew, one entry per CDR3 protein. Of 450,000 to 550,000 distinct CDR3 sequences listed, 15% to 20% were seen once; the top ten hold over 11%. The sample was PBMCs, taken 15 days after the yellow fever booster vaccination. The receptors originated from a man aged 25-45 years who received the YFV17D yellow fever vaccine. CDR3s include the opening cysteine and the closing phenylalanine or tryptophan. A D gene is named only where the DNA matches it firmly. Only some rows state a clone size, as once, few, many or a class for expanded clones.

clone_size	d_call	v_call	cdr3_length	j_call	cdr3_nt	cdr3_aa
many	TRBD1	TRBV30	16	TRBJ2-2	TGTGCCTGGAGGGCCTTCGGACAGGCGTACACCGGGGAGCTGTTTTTT	CAWRAFGQAYTGELFF
few	NA	TRBV30	13	TRBJ1-2	TGTGCCTGGGACGTACCTGGTCACTATGGCTACACCTTC	CAWDVPGHYGYTF
few	NA	TRBV7-2	13	TRBJ2-2	TGTGCCAGCAGTTACCCGAACACCGGGGAGCTGTTTTTT	CASSYPNTGELFF
few	TRBD1	TRBV5-1	14	TRBJ1-1	TGCGCCAGCAGCGAGGGACAGGGGGGCACTGAAGCTTTCTTT	CASSEGQGGTEAFF
few	NA	TRBV4-3	16	TRBJ2-7	TGCGCCAGCAGCCACCAATCAGGGGAGACTAGTGAGGAGCAGTACTTC	CASSHQSGETSEEQYF
NA	NA	TRBV12-5	12	TRBJ2-1	TGTGCTAGTGCTACCGATTACAATGAGCAGTTCTTC	CASATDYNEQFF
few	NA	TRBV5-5	12	TRBJ2-1	TGTGCCAGCAGCTCACGACTAGTTGAGCAGTTCTTC	CASSSRLVEQFF
few	NA	TRBV7-9	14	TRBJ1-6	TGTGCCAGCAGCTTAGGCGGGATCGGATCACCCCTCCACTTT	CASSLGGIGSPLHF
few	TRBD2	TRBV20-1	15	TRBJ2-5	TGCAGTGCCCCAAAGACTAGCGGGAGTGGAGAGACCCAGTACTTC	CSAPKTSGSGETQYF
few	TRBD1	TRBV7-9	15	TRBJ2-7	TGTGCCAGCAGCTTAGGAGGGACAGATAACTACGAGCAGTACTTC	CASSLGGTDNYEQYF
few	NA	TRBV12-3/TRBV12-4	9	TRBJ2-7	TGTGCCAGCGACTACGAGCAGTACTTC	CASDYEQYF
NA	NA	TRBV5-1	16	TRBJ1-4	TGCGCCAGCAGCCCGCAAACAGGGCTTAGTAATGAAAAACTGTTTTTT	CASSPQTGLSNEKLFF
few	NA	TRBV25-1	12	TRBJ2-2	TGTGCCAGCAGTGAGACTACCGGGGAGCTGTTTTTT	CASSETTGELFF
NA	TRBD1	TRBV10-3	14	TRBJ2-1	TGTGCCATCAGTGTAGGGACAGGGTCCAATGAGCAGTTCTTC	CAISVGTGSNEQFF
few	NA	TRBV29-1	16	TRBJ2-7	TGCAGCGTTTCTGCCAGACAGGAAAAAAATTCCTACGAGCAGTACTTC	CSVSARQEKNSYEQYF
NA	TRBD1	TRBV27	15	TRBJ2-1	TGTGCCAGCAGTTTGATCGGGACAGGGATGGATGAGCAGTTCTTC	CASSLIGTGMDEQFF
few	NA	TRBV11-2	14	TRBJ2-5	TGTGCCAGCAGCTTATTGAGGGGGCAAGAGACCCAGTACTTC	CASSLLRGQETQYF
NA	NA	TRBV5-4	17	TRBJ2-7	TGTGCCAGCAGCTTGTTAGCCACGGGCAGCCCCTCCTACGAGCAGTACTTC	CASSLLATGSPSYEQYF
NA	TRBD1	TRBV29-1	13	TRBJ1-2	TGCAGCATCGGACAGGGCTTGTTCTATGGCTACACCTTC	CSIGQGLFYGYTF
NA	NA	TRBV10-3	17	TRBJ2-3	TGTGCCATCAGTGAGTCGAGTCTGAGCGTTAGCACAGATACGCAGTATTTT	CAISESSLSVSTDTQYF
NA	NA	TRBV7-2	15	TRBJ2-4	TGTGCCAGCAGCTTAGACGTCGGAGCCAAAAACATTCAGTACTTC	CASSLDVGAKNIQYF
NA	TRBD2	TRBV29-1	14	TRBJ2-1	TGCAGCGTAGTGGGACTAGCGGGGTCAAATGAGCAGTTCTTC	CSVVGLAGSNEQFF
NA	NA	TRBV20-1	13	TRBJ2-3	TGCAGTGCTAGAACGGGGGCTTCAGATACGCAGTATTTT	CSARTGASDTQYF
few	TRBD1	TRBV13	14	TRBJ1-6	TGTGCCAGCAGGACACAGGGGGGTAATTCACCCCTCCACTTT	CASRTQGGNSPLHF
many	NA	TRBV5-1	14	TRBJ2-1	TGCGCCAGCAGCTTGAGACGACCCGAGGATGAGCAGTTCTTC	CASSLRRPEDEQFF
many	NA	TRBV19	14	TRBJ1-5	TGTGCCAGTACGCTATCGGGCCTATATCAGCCCCAGCATTTT	CASTLSGLYQPQHF
many	NA	TRBV7-8	13	TRBJ2-7	TGTGCCAGCACCCCTGGACGGAGCTACGAGCAGTACTTC	CASTPGRSYEQYF